This TCR beta chain stems from a study of T cell repertoires in cytomegalovirus infection. The V gene lost 2 bases and the J gene lost 0 bases, with 8 bases spanning the gap. CDR3 length: 14 amino acids. Germline V gene sequence: CDR1 MNHEY, CDR2 SVGAGI. Study-level points and caveats: The study identified carriers of CMV plus the relevant HLA from cumulative public TCR beta family frequency. Dominating the ex vivo response were TCR beta clonotypes that were CMV-specific and HLA-C-restricted.

Each CDR3 protein gets one entry after TCRdb re-called the reads with MiXCR. The sample includes some 320,000 distinct CDR3 sequences, about 27% of them seen just once. With respect to this clonotype: The target antigen is unknown.

This TCR was recovered from a human donor in good health (CMV status not recorded). Some clones in this sample may be carry-over from other donors' samples. The chain employs TRBV6-5 and TRBJ2-7; D is perhaps TRBD1 (6 bases). The sample consisted of cultured PBMCs, taken from culture after CMV antigen stimulation. DNA of the CDR3: TGTGCCAGCAGTTACGACAGGTTCTCCTACGAGCAGTACTTC. This gives the protein CASSYDRFSYEQYF.